The next 17 T cell receptor beta chains were all read from a single sample in a study of vaccination effects on CD4 cells after COVID-19. The antigens of these receptors remain unknown. The repertoire was sequenced with immunoSEQ multiplex PCR; TCRdb's copy has only in-frame clones and lacks some. This repertoire shows roughly 50,000 clones, 79% found once; its top ten account for around 5.5%. Antigen-specific CD4+ T cell clonotypes were called by their expansion after viral peptide-pool culture in ViraFEST. At the end of more than 8 days of culture, CD4+ T cells were isolated. None of these healthy vaccinees had been infected with SARS-CoV-2 before vaccination. Specimen: CD4+ T cells from PBMCs cultured with HCoV-OC43 spike peptides, collected before COVID-19 vaccination. Subset defined: HCoV-OC43 spike overlapping peptide pool stimulation. The receptors shown here come from a human donor who received a COVID-19 vaccine.

The genes are TRBV6-5 and TRBJ1-2; D not resolved. V was cut by 8 bases and J by 0 bases, with 10 bases left in between. The germline V gene has CDR1 MNHEY and CDR2 SVGAGI. The CDR3 totals 13 residues. CDR3 bases: TGTGCCAGCGCGGAGACAACTAACTATGGCTACACCTTC. Protein sequence: CASAETTNYGYTF.

The V and J genes are TRBV7-2 and TRBJ2-7; D unclear. V gave up 1 base and J gave up 3 bases, with 10 bases separating them. Germline-derived CDR1 and CDR2 are SGHTA and FQGNSA. The CDR3 has 14 residues. The CDR3, as DNA: TGTGCCAGCAGCTTAGGCCCTGGCAGCTACGAGCAGTACGTC. It translates to CASSLGPGSYEQYV.

This chain joins TRBV29-1 and TRBJ1-5; 9 bases are shared with TRBD1. The CDR3 has 16 amino acids. Germline CDR1 and CDR2: SQVTM and ANQGSEA. V trimming: 4 bases; J trimming: 5 bases; junction bases outside the gene matches: 12. CDR3 DNA sequence: TGCAGCGTTGTTGACTCGGGGACAGGGTTCGATCAGCCCCAGCATTTT. Its translation is CSVVDSGTGFDQPQHF.

V usage is TRBV7-3 and J usage is TRBJ1-3; D not resolved. The length of the CDR3 is 13 residues. Germline-derived CDR1 and CDR2 are SGHTA and FQGTGA. Trimming left V 0 bases short and J 8 bases short, with 8 bases between. Here the CDR3 reads CASSLTIGDTIYF. The CDR3 DNA follows: TGTGCCAGCAGCTTAACCATCGGGGACACCATATATTTT.

This chain connects TRBV6-2 or TRBV6-3 to TRBJ1-5, with 9 bases matching TRBD1. Germline trimming cut 2 bases from V and 9 bases from J; bases unmatched to any gene: 5. The CDR3 consists of 14 residues. Per germline, CDR1 MNHEY and CDR2 SVGEGT. This CDR3 is CASSYLGQGLPQHF. CDR3 nucleotides: TGTGCCAGCAGTTACCTAGGACAGGGGTTGCCCCAGCATTTT.

The chain combines TRBV5-1 with TRBJ2-7; 9 bases agree with TRBD1. V trimming: 2 bases; J trimming: 5 bases; junction bases outside the gene matches: 5. The CDR3 extends over 14 amino acids. The germline gives CDR1 SGHRS, CDR2 YFSETQ. CDR3 residues: CASSLQGALDEQYV. CDR3 nucleotides: TGCGCCAGCAGCTTACAGGGGGCCTTGGACGAGCAGTACGTC.

This clone came up once. The chain has TRBV29-1 and TRBJ1-1; TRBD1 is a possible D gene (5 bases). Trimming pared 6 bases from V and 0 bases from J, leaving 14 bases between. In germline, CDR1 is SQVTM, CDR2 ANQGSEA. The CDR3 is 14 residues long. CDR3 nucleotide sequence: TGCAGCGTGGTAGGGGTCGCTATGAACACTGAAGCTTTCTTT. It translates to CSVVGVAMNTEAFF. The complete variable domain, with remaining parts taken from reference TRBV29-1 and TRBJ1-1, reads SAVISQKPSRDICQRGTSLTIQCQVDSQVTMMFWYRQQPGQSLTLIATANQGSEATYESGFVIDKFPISRPNLTFSTLTVSNMSPEDSSIYLCSVVGVAMNTEAFFGQGTRLTVV.

This chain uses TRBV24-1 with TRBJ2-1; D not certain. CDR1 is KGHDR and CDR2 is SFDVKD in the germline V gene. CDR3 length equals 17 residues. Between the trimmed V and J ends, which lost 3 bases and 0 bases, there was a span of 14 bases. The CDR3 protein is CATSDPRARSSYNEQFF. The CDR3 nucleotides are TGTGCCACCAGTGATCCACGGGCGCGAAGCTCCTACAATGAGCAGTTCTTC.

This chain uses TRBV9 with TRBJ2-1; D gene unclear. CDR3 length: 16 amino acids. V was trimmed by 4 bases and J by 0 bases, leaving 14 bases between them. Germline CDR1 is SGDLS and CDR2 is YYNGEE. The CDR3 reads CASSSGPASSYNEQFF. For the CDR3, the DNA is TGTGCCAGCAGCTCTGGACCGGCGAGCTCCTACAATGAGCAGTTCTTC.

This chain joins TRBV5-8 and TRBJ1-2, with 7 bases aligning to TRBD1. V shed 4 bases and J 8 bases; nucleotides not matched to a gene: 8. Germline-derived CDR1 and CDR2 are SGHTS and YDEGEE. The length of the CDR3 is 13 residues. CDR3 region: CASSPINRGGYTF. CDR3 nucleotide sequence: TGTGCCAGCAGCCCGATCAACAGGGGAGGCTACACCTTC.

The V gene is TRBV5-1, the J gene TRBJ2-1; the match to TRBD2 covers 13 bases. Germline V gene lookup returns CDR1 SGHRS and CDR2 YFSETQ. Trimming removed 5 bases from V and 0 bases from J; junction bases left unmatched: 8. This CDR3 region has 18 residues. CDR3 sequence: CASRDRTSGGSSYNEQFF. The DNA of the CDR3 is TGCGCCAGCAGAGATAGGACTAGCGGGGGAAGCTCCTACAATGAGCAGTTCTTC.

The rearrangement links TRBV12-3 or TRBV12-4 to TRBJ1-2, with 9 bases that match TRBD1. This CDR3 is 12 amino acids long. Unmatched junction bases numbered 6, after V lost 8 bases and J lost 8 bases. CDR3 sequence (DNA): TGTGCCAGCCGGGACAGGGAGAACGGCTACACCTTC. Residues: CASRDRENGYTF.

The rearrangement links TRBV6-5 to TRBJ1-5, with D perhaps matching TRBD1 (6 bases). The germline V gene encodes CDR1 MNHEY and CDR2 SVGAGI. The CDR3 covers 14 residues. Between the trimmed V and J ends, which lost 5 bases and 1 base, there was a span of 9 bases. CDR3 protein: CASSTTGSNQPQHF. CDR3 bases: TGTGCCAGCAGTACTACAGGGAGCAATCAGCCCCAGCATTTT.

The rearrangement uses TRBV6-5 and TRBJ2-7; the D gene is possibly TRBD1 (6 bases). The CDR3 has 14 residues. V lost 10 bases and J 0 bases, leaving 16 bases between the germline ends. From germline, CDR1 is MNHEY and CDR2 SVGAGI. The CDR3 reads CATSREQGSYEQYV. CDR3 DNA sequence: TGTGCCACCTCCCGGGAACAGGGCTCCTACGAGCAGTACGTC.

A note on this clone: At one boundary the junction diverges from the germline segment, which might be a read error. The J gene is TRBJ2-2, the V gene TRBV24-1; 7 positions agree with TRBD2. Per the germline V gene, CDR1 is KGHDR and CDR2 is SFDVKD. CDR3 length: 14 residues. The CDR3 here is CAAKSGANTGELFF. Written as DNA, the CDR3 is TGTGCCGCCAAGAGCGGGGCGAATACCGGGGAGCTGTTTTTT.

This sequence joins TRBV7-2 and TRBJ2-5, with 12 bases aligning to TRBD2. The CDR3 contains 16 residues. Germline loops: CDR1 SGHTA, CDR2 FQGNSA. V lost 4 bases to trimming and J lost 5 bases; unmatched junction nucleotides: 8. The CDR3: CASSYLAGGPRETQYF. The CDR3, as DNA: TGTGCCAGCAGCTACCTAGCGGGGGGGCCCCGGGAGACCCAGTACTTC.

The chain joins TRBV5-1 to TRBJ2-2, with D possibly TRBD1 on 5 matching bases. The CDR3 extends over 17 amino acids. The germline V gene encodes CDR1 SGHRS and CDR2 YFSETQ. Between the trimmed V and J ends, which lost 5 bases and 7 bases, there was a span of 24 bases. For the CDR3, the DNA is TGCGCCAGCAGGGGGCCACTATACTCCCATTGGGGCGGGGAGCTGTTTTTT. Residues: CASRGPLYSHWGGELFF. The full variable domain, rest sourced from reference TRBV5-1 and TRBJ2-2, is KAGVTQTPRYLIKTRGQQVTLSCSPISGHRSVSWYQQTPGQGLQFLFEYFSETQRNKGNFPGRFSGRQFSNSRSEMNVSTLELGDSALYLCASRGPLYSHWGGELFFGEGSRLTVL.